This T cell receptor (beta chain) originates from a study of response to subunit inactivated influenza vaccine. One entry per CDR3 protein results from TCRdb running MiXCR on the RT-PCR reads. The top ten hold around 13% of the sample, which has more than 400,000 distinct CDR3 sequences, roughly 7.6% seen once. The CDR3 totals 14 residues. Trimming took 8 bases from V and 4 from J; bases not matched to a gene: 7. CDR1 DFQATT and CDR2 SNEGSKA come from the germline V gene (reference sequence). The clonotype was recovered from a man in his fifties or sixties who received an inactivated influenza vaccine. The rearrangement joins TRBV20-1 to TRBJ2-1; 11 positions match TRBD2. Sequenced here: PBMCs from blood, sampled approximately 25 months after vaccination. CDR3 amino acids: CSLPTSGAYNEQFF. The CDR3 DNA sequence: TGCAGTTTACCGACTAGCGGGGCTTACAATGAGCAGTTCTTC.